These 13 T cell receptor beta chains came from one sample sequenced in a study of blood T cell repertoires in COVID-19. Clones were sequenced by immunoSEQ multiplex PCR, and TCRdb holds only the in-frame ones, with some missing. The sample carries roughly 240,000 clones, 86% recorded once. Input material: peripheral blood. Receptors originate from an older woman who had recovered from COVID-19.

The chain joins TRBV20-1 to TRBJ1-2; 9 bases are a match to TRBD1. The CDR3 is made up of 11 amino acids. CDR1 and CDR2 from the germline V gene are DFQATT and SNEGSKA (reference sequence). The trim removed 4 bases at V and 10 bases at J, leaving 4 bases unmatched. CDR3: CSATRDRVYTF. The CDR3 nucleotides read TGCAGTGCTACCCGGGACAGGGTCTACACCTTC.

The V and J genes are TRBV19 and TRBJ2-3; D might be TRBD1 (6 bases). This CDR3 contains 14 residues. The V gene lost 9 bases and the J gene lost 0 bases, with 13 bases spanning the gap. In germline, CDR1 is LNHDA, CDR2 SQIVND (reference sequence). CDR3: CASQTGTSTDTQYF. The CDR3 DNA sequence: TGTGCCAGCCAGACAGGAACTAGCACAGATACGCAGTATTTT.

V is TRBV4-2 and J is TRBJ2-7, with D tentatively TRBD1 (6 bases). V was clipped by 0 bases and J by 6 bases, with 15 bases between them. The CDR3 is made up of 15 amino acids. CDR1 is LGHNA and CDR2 is YNFKEQ in the germline V gene. The chain's CDR3 is CASSQDNRVPGEQYF. The CDR3 DNA reads TGTGCCAGCAGCCAAGATAACAGGGTTCCTGGCGAGCAGTACTTC.

The V and J genes are TRBV7-3 and TRBJ2-1; 10 positions agree with TRBD2. This CDR3 comprises 15 residues. The V and J ends lost 0 bases and 8 bases, in that order; junction bases with no gene match: 4. Germline values: CDR1 SGHTA, CDR2 FQGTGA. Here the CDR3 DNA reads TGTGCCAGCAGCTTAACGGCTAGCGGGGGTGATGAGCAGTTCTTC. This codes for CASSLTASGGDEQFF.

V usage is TRBV6-5 and J usage is TRBJ2-7, with TRBD2 matching 8 bases. The CDR3 loop spans 12 amino acids. The germline V gene has CDR1 MNHEY and CDR2 SVGAGI. After removal of 6 bases from V and 5 bases from J, the junction contained 3 bases not matched to a gene. The CDR3 region has the DNA TGTGCCAGCAGCGCGGGAGGAGACGAGCAGTACTTC. It codes for CASSAGGDEQYF.

The chain couples TRBV5-1 to TRBJ2-1; 7 bases map to TRBD1. CDR1 SGHRS and CDR2 YFSETQ come from the germline V gene. J lost 0 bases, V lost 6 bases, and 0 bases had no gene match. The CDR3 runs 13 residues. The CDR3: CASNRGSYNEQFF. The CDR3 nucleotides are TGCGCCAGCAACAGGGGCTCCTACAATGAGCAGTTCTTC.

The rearrangement links TRBV4-3 to TRBJ2-7; TRBD1 is a possible D gene (6 bases). CDR1 and CDR2 from the germline V gene are LGHNA and YSLEER. The CDR3 covers 14 residues. Trimming removed 0 bases at V and 3 bases at J, with 9 bases between. The CDR3 sequence: CASSQEGAGYEQYF. For the CDR3, the DNA is TGCGCCAGCAGCCAAGAGGGGGCGGGCTACGAGCAGTACTTC.

The chain carries TRBV29-1 and TRBJ1-4; D remains unclear. V was trimmed by 5 bases and J by 4 bases, leaving 17 bases between them. Germline assignment: CDR1 SQVTM and CDR2 ANQGSEA. The CDR3 is 15 residues long. The CDR3 spells CSVSGSGWGNEKLFF. The CDR3 DNA reads TGCAGCGTTAGTGGCAGCGGGTGGGGTAATGAAAAACTGTTTTTT.

The rearrangement joins TRBV7-8 to TRBJ1-5, with a weak D call TRBD1 (6 bases). Per germline, CDR1 SGHVS and CDR2 FQNEAQ. The V end was cut by 4 bases, the J end by 6 bases, with 13 bases between. The CDR3 has 14 amino acids. DNA for the CDR3: TGTGCCAGCAGCTGGTCAGGGGCCAGTCAGCCCCAGCATTTT. Its protein is CASSWSGASQPQHF.

This chain uses TRBV3-1 (or the pseudogene TRBV3-2) with TRBJ2-3; D not resolved. Germline loops: CDR1 LGHDT, CDR2 YNNKEL (reference sequence). This CDR3 spans 14 amino acids. The germline V and J ends were trimmed by 1 base and 2 bases, with 7 bases remaining between them. CDR3 nucleotides: TGTGCCAGCAGCCAAGGACTCATCACAGATACGCAGTATTTT. This encodes CASSQGLITDTQYF.

In this sample, this clone turned up a few times. The chain is built from TRBV6-2 or TRBV6-3 and TRBJ2-2, with unresolved D. This CDR3 region has 14 residues. Germline V gene sequence: CDR1 MNHEY, CDR2 SVGEGT. Trimming removed 2 bases at V and 7 bases at J, with 11 bases between. Written as DNA, the CDR3 is TGTGCCAGCAGTTACCTCCTCGCCGGCGGGGAGCTGTTTTTT. Protein: CASSYLLAGGELFF.

J is TRBJ2-7 and V is TRBV6-4, with a weak D call TRBD2 (5 bases). Germline CDR1 and CDR2: MRHNA and SNTAGT. Trimming shortened V by 7 bases and J by 2 bases, and 15 bases separated the two germline ends. The CDR3 contains 14 residues. CDR3 loop: CASNGRGVPYEQYF. The DNA of the CDR3 is TGTGCCAGCAACGGACGGGGAGTCCCCTACGAGCAGTACTTC.

V is TRBV3-1 (or the pseudogene TRBV3-2) and J is TRBJ2-1; TRBD2 agrees at 11 bases. Germline CDR1 LGHDT, CDR2 YNNKEL (reference sequence). Germline trimming cut 5 bases from V and 6 bases from J; bases unmatched to any gene: 3. There are 14 residues in the CDR3. The CDR3 is CASSNLAGGNEQFF. The CDR3 coding sequence is TGTGCCAGCAGCAACCTAGCGGGGGGCAATGAGCAGTTCTTC.